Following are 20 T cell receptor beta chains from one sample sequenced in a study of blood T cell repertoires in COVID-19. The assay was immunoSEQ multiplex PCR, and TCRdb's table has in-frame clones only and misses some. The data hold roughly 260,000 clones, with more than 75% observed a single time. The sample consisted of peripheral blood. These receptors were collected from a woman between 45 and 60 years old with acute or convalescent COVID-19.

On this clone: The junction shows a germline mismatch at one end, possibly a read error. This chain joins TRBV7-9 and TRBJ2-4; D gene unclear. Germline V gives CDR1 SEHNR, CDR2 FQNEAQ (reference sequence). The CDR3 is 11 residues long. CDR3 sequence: CASSHAAWLDF. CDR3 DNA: TGTGCCAGCAGCCACGCAGCGTGGTTAGACTTC.

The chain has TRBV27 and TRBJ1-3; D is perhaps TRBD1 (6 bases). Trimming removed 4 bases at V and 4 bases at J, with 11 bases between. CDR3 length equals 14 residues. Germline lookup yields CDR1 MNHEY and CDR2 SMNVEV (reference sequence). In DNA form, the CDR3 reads TGTGCCAGCAGTTCTCGGACAGCGGGAAACACCATATATTTT. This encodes CASSSRTAGNTIYF.

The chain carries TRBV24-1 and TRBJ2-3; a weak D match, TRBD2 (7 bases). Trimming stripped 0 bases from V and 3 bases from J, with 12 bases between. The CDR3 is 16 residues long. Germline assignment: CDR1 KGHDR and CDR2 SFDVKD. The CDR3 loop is CATSDLAGEGTDTQYF. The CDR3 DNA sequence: TGTGCCACCAGTGATTTGGCAGGGGAGGGGACAGATACGCAGTATTTT.

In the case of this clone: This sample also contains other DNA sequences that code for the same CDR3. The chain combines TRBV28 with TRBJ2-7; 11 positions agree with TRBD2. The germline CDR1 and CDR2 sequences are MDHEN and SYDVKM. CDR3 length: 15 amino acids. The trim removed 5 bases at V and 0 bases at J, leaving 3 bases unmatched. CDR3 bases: TGTGCCAGCAGTCCGGGGACTAGCGGCTCCTACGAGCAGTACTTC. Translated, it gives CASSPGTSGSYEQYF.

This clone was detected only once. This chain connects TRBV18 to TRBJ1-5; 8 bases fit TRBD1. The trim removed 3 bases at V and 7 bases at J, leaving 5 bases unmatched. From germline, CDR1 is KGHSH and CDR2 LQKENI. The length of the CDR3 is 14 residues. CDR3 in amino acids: CASSPDRVVQPQHF. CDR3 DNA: TGTGCCAGCTCACCGGACAGGGTGGTCCAGCCCCAGCATTTT.

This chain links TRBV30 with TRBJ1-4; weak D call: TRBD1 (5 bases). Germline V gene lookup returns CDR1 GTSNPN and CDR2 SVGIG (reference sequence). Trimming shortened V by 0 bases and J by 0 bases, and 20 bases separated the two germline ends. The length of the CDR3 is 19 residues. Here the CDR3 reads CAWSVRGRVYGATNEKLFF. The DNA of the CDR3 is TGTGCCTGGAGTGTACGTGGCAGGGTTTATGGAGCAACTAATGAAAAACTGTTTTTT.

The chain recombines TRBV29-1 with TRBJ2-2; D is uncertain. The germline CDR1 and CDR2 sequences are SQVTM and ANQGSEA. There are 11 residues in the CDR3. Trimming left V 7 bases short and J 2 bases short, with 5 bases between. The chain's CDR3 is CSALNTGELFF. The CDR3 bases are TGCAGCGCCCTTAACACCGGGGAGCTGTTTTTT.

CDR3 region: CAWSRDRGRKGYTF. Here the CDR3 DNA reads TGTGCCTGGAGTAGGGACAGGGGGCGGAAGGGCTACACCTTC. The rearrangement uses TRBV30 and TRBJ1-2, with 12 bases fitting TRBD1. With 2 bases clipped from V and 8 bases from J, the junction kept 6 bases outside the gene matches. The CDR3 runs 14 residues. CDR1 is GTSNPN and CDR2 is SVGIG in the germline V gene (reference sequence).

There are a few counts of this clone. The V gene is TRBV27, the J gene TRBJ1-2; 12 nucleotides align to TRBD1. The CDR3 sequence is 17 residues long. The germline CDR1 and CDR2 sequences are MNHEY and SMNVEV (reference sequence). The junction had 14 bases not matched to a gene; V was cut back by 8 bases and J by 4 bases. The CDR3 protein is CASGPGTGGPTSYGYTF. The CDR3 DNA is TGTGCCAGCGGACCCGGGACAGGGGGCCCTACTAGCTATGGCTACACCTTC.

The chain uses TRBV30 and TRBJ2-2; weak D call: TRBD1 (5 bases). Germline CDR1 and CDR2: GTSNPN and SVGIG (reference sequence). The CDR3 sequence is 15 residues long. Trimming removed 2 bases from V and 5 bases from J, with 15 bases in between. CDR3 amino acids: CAWSWGQGYTGELFF. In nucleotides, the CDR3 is TGTGCCTGGAGTTGGGGTCAGGGATATACCGGGGAGCTGTTTTTT. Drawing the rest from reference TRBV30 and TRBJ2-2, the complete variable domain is SQTIHQWPATLVQPVGSPLSLECTVEGTSNPNLYWYRQAAGRGLQLLFYSVGIGQISSEVPQNLSASRPQDRQFILSSKKLLLSDSGFYLCAWSWGQGYTGELFFGEGSRLTVL.

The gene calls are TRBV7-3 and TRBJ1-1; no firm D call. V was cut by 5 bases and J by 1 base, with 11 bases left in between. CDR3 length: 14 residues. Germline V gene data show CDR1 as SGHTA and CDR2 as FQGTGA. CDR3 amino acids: CASSQGHRNTEAFF. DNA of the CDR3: TGTGCCAGCAGCCAAGGTCACAGGAACACTGAAGCTTTCTTT.

CDR3 coding DNA: TGTGCCAGCTCACCACCGGGCAGATCCGGGGTCTATGGCTACACCTTC. Its translation: CASSPPGRSGVYGYTF. The gene calls are TRBV18 and TRBJ1-2, with unresolved D. The V end was cut by 0 bases, the J end by 4 bases, with 15 bases between. The CDR3 is made up of 16 amino acids. Germline values: CDR1 KGHSH, CDR2 LQKENI. Looking up the rest from reference TRBV18 and TRBJ1-2 gives the full variable domain: NAGVMQNPRHLVRRRGQEARLRCSPMKGHSHVYWYRQLPEEGLKFMVYLQKENIIDESGMPKERFSAEFPKEGPSILRIQQVVRGDSAAYFCASSPPGRSGVYGYTFGSGTRLTVV.

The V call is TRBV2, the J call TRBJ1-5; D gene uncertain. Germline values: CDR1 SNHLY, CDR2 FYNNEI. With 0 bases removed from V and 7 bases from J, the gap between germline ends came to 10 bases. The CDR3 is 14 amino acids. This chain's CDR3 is CASSEAYTDQPQHF. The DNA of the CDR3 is TGTGCCAGCAGTGAAGCTTATACAGACCAGCCCCAGCATTTT. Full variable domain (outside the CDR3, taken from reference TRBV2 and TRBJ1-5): EPEVTQTPSHQVTQMGQEVILRCVPISNHLYFYWYRQILGQKVEFLVSFYNNEISEKSEIFDDQFSVERPDGSNFTLKIRSTKLEDSAMYFCASSEAYTDQPQHFGDGTRLSIL.

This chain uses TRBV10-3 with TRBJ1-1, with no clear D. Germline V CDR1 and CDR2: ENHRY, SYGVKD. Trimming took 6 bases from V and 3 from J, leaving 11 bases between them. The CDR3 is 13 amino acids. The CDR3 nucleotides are TGTGCCATCAGCTCGACGGCGGACACTGAAGCTTTCTTT. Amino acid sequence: CAISSTADTEAFF.

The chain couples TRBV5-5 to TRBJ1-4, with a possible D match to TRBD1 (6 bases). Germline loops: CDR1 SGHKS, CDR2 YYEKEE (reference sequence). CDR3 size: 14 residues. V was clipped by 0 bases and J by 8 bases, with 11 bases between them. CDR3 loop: CASSLAGAGEKLFF. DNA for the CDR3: TGTGCCAGCAGCTTGGCAGGGGCTGGGGAAAAACTGTTTTTT.

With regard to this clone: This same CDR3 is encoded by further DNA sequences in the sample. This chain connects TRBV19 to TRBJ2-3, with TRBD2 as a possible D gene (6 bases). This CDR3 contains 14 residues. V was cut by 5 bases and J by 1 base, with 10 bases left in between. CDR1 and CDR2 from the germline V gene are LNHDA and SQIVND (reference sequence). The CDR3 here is CASSPGLRTDTQYF. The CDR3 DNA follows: TGTGCCAGTAGTCCCGGACTACGCACAGATACGCAGTATTTT. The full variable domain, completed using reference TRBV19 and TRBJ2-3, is DGGITQSPKYLFRKEGQNVTLSCEQNLNHDAMYWYRQDPGQGLRLIYYSQIVNDFQKGDIAEGYSVSREKKESFPLTVTSAQKNPTAFYLCASSPGLRTDTQYFGPGTRLTVL.

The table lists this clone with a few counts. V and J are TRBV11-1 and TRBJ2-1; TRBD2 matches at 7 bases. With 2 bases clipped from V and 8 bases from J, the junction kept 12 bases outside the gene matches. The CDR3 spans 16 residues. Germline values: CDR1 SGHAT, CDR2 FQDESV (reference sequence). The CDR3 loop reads CASSLLGLGITDEQFF. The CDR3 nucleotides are TGTGCCAGCAGCTTACTCGGACTAGGGATAACGGATGAGCAGTTCTTC.

CDR3 coding DNA: TGTGCCAGCAGTTGGGTCGGGGTCGGCTTCGAGCAGTACTTC. It is translated as CASSWVGVGFEQYF. This chain uses TRBV27 with TRBJ2-7; TRBD2 is a possible D gene (5 bases). The V end was cut by 4 bases, the J end by 6 bases, with 16 bases between. Germline CDR1 is MNHEY and CDR2 is SMNVEV (reference sequence). The CDR3 length is 14 residues.

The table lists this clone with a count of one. CDR3 in amino acids: CASRQLAGETETQYF. In nucleotides, the CDR3 is TGCGCCAGCCGGCAACTAGCGGGAGAGACTGAGACCCAGTACTTC. This chain links TRBV5-1 with TRBJ2-5; TRBD2 matches 11 bases. Germline CDR1 SGHRS, CDR2 YFSETQ. The CDR3 runs to 15 residues. The ends lost 7 bases at V and 5 bases at J; junction bases unmatched: 10.

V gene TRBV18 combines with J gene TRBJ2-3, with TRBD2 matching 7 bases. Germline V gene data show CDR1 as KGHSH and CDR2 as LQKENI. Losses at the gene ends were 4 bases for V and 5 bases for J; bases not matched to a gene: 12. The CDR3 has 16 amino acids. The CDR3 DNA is TGTGCCAGCTCACTCTCGACTAGCTACAAGGAAGATACGCAGTATTTT. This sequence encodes CASSLSTSYKEDTQYF.